The 32 T cell receptor beta chains below were found in one sample sequenced in a study of T-cell memory formation after mild COVID-19. TCRdb re-derived calls from the 5' RACE reads in MiXCR, one entry per CDR3 protein. The sample carries about 290,000 distinct CDR3 sequences, about a sixth recorded once. The sample taken for sequencing was PBMCs or a T cell subset sorted from them (not recorded which). These receptors came from a man younger than 35 who had mild COVID-19 (a few samples of this study predate the infection). Cell type and time point are not known.

The chain employs TRBV10-3 and TRBJ2-7; D is possibly TRBD2 (5 bases). V was shortened by 5 bases and J by 5 bases, with 13 bases between the two germline ends. The germline CDR1 and CDR2 sequences are ENHRY and SYGVKD. This CDR3 has 13 residues. CDR3 DNA: TGTGCCATCAGTACGGACTTACTGGACGAGCAGTACTTC. Encoded protein: CAISTDLLDEQYF.

This clonotype was counted at least ten times. This chain connects TRBV5-1 to TRBJ1-3, with unresolved D. This CDR3 spans 14 amino acids. V was trimmed by 1 base and J by 4 bases, leaving 9 bases between them. The germline V gene has CDR1 SGHRS and CDR2 YFSETQ. The CDR3 here is CASSLIDGGNTIYF. Written as DNA, the CDR3 is TGCGCCAGCAGCTTGATAGACGGAGGAAACACCATATATTTT.

V is TRBV5-1 and J is TRBJ1-1, with a possible D match to TRBD1 (6 bases). The CDR3 covers 18 residues. Looked up from germline, CDR1 is SGHRS and CDR2 is YFSETQ. V gave up 2 bases and J gave up 0 bases, with 20 bases separating them. CDR3 residues: CASSFRGPEPTLNTEAFF. The CDR3 coding sequence is TGCGCCAGCAGCTTTCGGGGGCCAGAACCGACCTTGAACACTGAAGCTTTCTTT.

The J gene is TRBJ2-2, the V gene TRBV20-1, with D maybe TRBD1 (6 bases). The germline V and J ends were trimmed by 3 bases and 1 base, with 12 bases remaining between them. The CDR3 covers 15 residues. Germline CDR1 and CDR2: DFQATT and SNEGSKA (reference sequence). CDR3 bases: TGCAGTGCTAGGCTGGACAGTAAGAACACCGGGGAGCTGTTTTTT. Its translation is CSARLDSKNTGELFF.

This clonotype showed up just a few times. The chain links TRBV6-2 or TRBV6-3 to TRBJ1-4; 11 positions agree with TRBD1. Germline CDR1 is MNHEY and CDR2 is SVGEGT. J was trimmed by 8 bases and V by 6 bases; bases with no gene match: 14. The CDR3 loop spans 17 amino acids. The CDR3 is CASRPDEIRDRGEKLFF. CDR3 DNA: TGTGCCAGCAGACCTGACGAGATCCGGGACAGGGGGGAAAAACTGTTTTTT.

This clonotype was seen a handful of times. The chain recombines TRBV20-1 with TRBJ1-1; no definite D call. This CDR3 contains 15 residues. Germline V gene lookup returns CDR1 DFQATT and CDR2 SNEGSKA (reference sequence). V lost 6 bases and J 0 bases, leaving 17 bases between the germline ends. CDR3 sequence (DNA): TGCAGTGCCCGACGGGCTAGGAGACTGAACACTGAAGCTTTCTTT. Residues: CSARRARRLNTEAFF.

The chain uses TRBV7-2 and TRBJ1-2; no clear D. V was pared by 1 base and J by 7 bases, with 10 bases between. This CDR3 comprises 13 residues. CDR1 and CDR2 (germline): SGHTA, FQGNSA. CDR3 in amino acids: CASSLDPPGGYTF. The CDR3 bases are TGTGCCAGCAGCTTAGACCCTCCGGGTGGCTACACCTTC.

The chain uses TRBV9 and TRBJ2-4; D not resolved. This CDR3 is built from 14 residues. Germline V gene sequence: CDR1 SGDLS, CDR2 YYNGEE. With 3 bases removed from V and 5 bases from J, the gap between germline ends came to 12 bases. In nucleotides, the CDR3 is TGTGCCAGCAGCGCCGGACGGTCCCAAAACATTCAGTACTTC. Translated, it gives CASSAGRSQNIQYF.

The genes are TRBV6-5 and TRBJ2-2, with TRBD2 as a possible D gene (5 bases). This CDR3 has 14 amino acids. The germline V gene has CDR1 MNHEY and CDR2 SVGAGI. V lost 5 bases and J 4 bases, leaving 11 bases between the germline ends. The CDR3 is CASSPRAGTGELFF. The CDR3 nucleotides are TGTGCCAGCAGTCCCCGGGCGGGCACCGGGGAGCTGTTTTTT.

This clonotype was counted only a few times. The chain has TRBV7-8 and TRBJ2-1; no clear D gene. Germline CDR1 is SGHVS and CDR2 is FQNEAQ. V lost 1 base and J 6 bases, leaving 10 bases between the germline ends. The CDR3 covers 14 residues. The CDR3 reads CASSLGAKINEQFF. The DNA for the CDR3 is TGTGCCAGCAGCTTAGGAGCCAAAATCAATGAGCAGTTCTTC.

V gene TRBV5-6 combines with J gene TRBJ2-2; D not resolved. This CDR3 has 14 residues. Trimming took 1 base from V and 7 from J, leaving 11 bases between them. CDR1 and CDR2 from the germline V gene are SGHDT and YYEEEE. The CDR3 region has the DNA TGTGCCAGCAGCTTGTGGTGGAGAGGCGGGGAGCTGTTTTTT. This gives the protein CASSLWWRGGELFF.

This clonotype was picked up many times. The chain carries TRBV5-1 and TRBJ1-3, with 7 positions matching TRBD1. Germline V gene data show CDR1 as SGHRS and CDR2 as YFSETQ. V lost 6 bases and J lost 9; bases outside the gene matches: 12. The CDR3 extends over 14 amino acids. The CDR3 nucleotides read TGCGCCAGCACGCCTGGGACAGCCGAGGGCACCATATATTTT. Protein sequence: CASTPGTAEGTIYF.

This clonotype was recorded at least ten times. This chain joins TRBV7-7 and TRBJ2-2, with 7 positions matching TRBD1. The CDR3 sequence is 15 residues long. V gave up 5 bases and J gave up 0 bases; unmatched junction bases: 3. Germline CDR1 is SSHAT and CDR2 is FNYEAQ (reference sequence). The CDR3 is CASSLGTANTGELFF. In nucleotides, the CDR3 is TGTGCCAGCAGCCTCGGGACAGCGAACACCGGGGAGCTGTTTTTT. The full variable domain, its missing parts supplied by reference TRBV7-7 and TRBJ2-2, is GAGVSQSPRYKVTKRGQDVTLRCDPISSHATLYWYQQALGQGPEFLTYFNYEAQPDKSGLPSDRFSAERPEGSISTLTIQRTEQRDSAMYRCASSLGTANTGELFFGEGSRLTVL.

The V call is TRBV6-5, the J call TRBJ1-2; no clear D gene. The CDR3 has 15 residues. Trimming took 6 bases from V and 0 from J, leaving 14 bases between them. Germline CDR1 and CDR2: MNHEY and SVGAGI. The DNA for the CDR3 is TGTGCCAGCAGCCCGCCCCGGCTGACTAACTATGGCTACACCTTC. This sequence encodes CASSPPRLTNYGYTF.

The gene calls are TRBV7-2 and TRBJ1-3; the D is unclear. CDR3 length: 15 amino acids. The germline V gene has CDR1 SGHTA and CDR2 FQGNSA. Trimming cost V 5 bases and J 0 bases, with 11 bases left between them. The CDR3 bases are TGTGCCAGCAGCGTCGGACGGAACTCTGGAAACACCATATATTTT. Protein sequence: CASSVGRNSGNTIYF.

This clonotype was counted at least ten times. V is TRBV15 and J is TRBJ2-5; the match to TRBD2 covers 11 bases. Germline values: CDR1 LNHNV, CDR2 YYDKDF (reference sequence). The CDR3 is 15 amino acids. Trimming at V came to 5 bases and at J to 1 base, leaving 3 bases not matched to a gene. CDR3 nucleotides: TGTGCCACCAGCGGAGGACTAGCGGGCCAAGAGACCCAGTACTTC. It specifies CATSGGLAGQETQYF. The full variable domain, rest sourced from reference TRBV15 and TRBJ2-5, is DAMVIQNPRYQVTQFGKPVTLSCSQTLNHNVMYWYQQKSSQAPKLLFHYYDKDFNNEADTPDNFQSRRPNTSFCFLDIRSPGLGDTAMYLCATSGGLAGQETQYFGPGTRLLVL.

The gene calls are TRBV12-3 or TRBV12-4 and TRBJ1-1; D not certain. Trimming took off 8 bases at V and 1 base at J, with 8 bases between the two ends. The CDR3 spans 12 residues. The CDR3 loop reads CASGRGNTEAFF. CDR3 DNA: TGTGCCAGCGGGCGCGGGAACACTGAAGCTTTCTTT.

The rearrangement joins TRBV5-1 to TRBJ1-1; tentatively, D is TRBD1 (6 bases). The CDR3 contains 15 residues. Trimming shortened V by 4 bases and J by 3 bases, and 16 bases separated the two germline ends. From germline, CDR1 is SGHRS and CDR2 YFSETQ. The CDR3 region is CASSVTGTIYTEAFF. In nucleotides, the CDR3 is TGCGCCAGCAGCGTCACCGGGACAATATACACTGAAGCTTTCTTT.

This clonotype showed up just a few times. The genes are TRBV20-1 and TRBJ1-4; perhaps TRBD1 as D (5 bases). Germline values: CDR1 DFQATT, CDR2 SNEGSKA (reference sequence). The CDR3 covers 15 residues. V was cut by 2 bases and J by 7 bases, with 17 bases left in between. CDR3 loop: CSARTSQGRGEKLFF. CDR3 in DNA: TGCAGTGCTAGAACTTCCCAGGGCCGAGGTGAAAAACTGTTTTTT.

This clonotype was counted only a few times. The chain links TRBV6-6 to TRBJ1-5; the match to TRBD1 covers 7 bases. The trim removed 10 bases at V and 0 bases at J, leaving 9 bases unmatched. The CDR3 runs to 15 residues. Germline lookup yields CDR1 MNHNY and CDR2 SVGAGI (reference sequence). CDR3 coding DNA: TGTGCCACCAACCTTCAGGGGGGTAGCAATCAGCCCCAGCATTTT. Translated, it gives CATNLQGGSNQPQHF.

Written as DNA, the CDR3 is TGCGCCAGCAGTGAAACTAGCGGGGTTTTAGATACGCAGTATTTT. Its translation: CASSETSGVLDTQYF. The chain is built from TRBV10-1 and TRBJ2-3, with 10 bases fitting TRBD2. The CDR3 is 15 residues long. CDR1 is WNHNN, CDR2 SYGVQD, per germline (reference sequence). The V segment lost 3 bases and the J segment 5 bases; nucleotides outside the gene matches: 5.

The V gene is TRBV6-1, the J gene TRBJ2-3; D unclear. The germline V and J ends were trimmed by 0 bases and 0 bases, with 7 bases remaining between them. The CDR3 consists of 15 residues. From germline, CDR1 is MNHNS and CDR2 SASEGT. DNA of the CDR3: TGTGCCAGCAGTGAAGCCCCCAGTAGCACAGATACGCAGTATTTT. Protein: CASSEAPSSTDTQYF.

This clonotype was detected only a few times. For the CDR3, the DNA is TGTGCCACCAGTGTAGGACTAGCGGGGGGCAATGAGCAGTTCTTC. Its protein is CATSVGLAGGNEQFF. The chain uses TRBV24-1 and TRBJ2-1; 14 nucleotides agree with TRBD2. V lost 5 bases, J lost 6 bases, and 2 bases stayed unmatched. CDR3 length equals 15 residues. Germline V gives CDR1 KGHDR, CDR2 SFDVKD.

The chain joins TRBV25-1 to TRBJ1-4; D is ambiguous. The CDR3 is 12 amino acids. The germline gives CDR1 MGHDK, CDR2 SYGVNS. V dropped 1 base and J dropped 9 bases, with 6 bases sitting between them. CDR3 in DNA: TGTGCCAGCAGTGAATTTGAACAAAAACTGTTTTTT. Protein product: CASSEFEQKLFF. The full variable domain, its missing parts supplied by reference TRBV25-1 and TRBJ1-4, is EADIYQTPRYLVIGTGKKITLECSQTMGHDKMYWYQQDPGMELHLIHYSYGVNSTEKGDLSSESTVSRIRTEHFPLTLESARPSHTSQYLCASSEFEQKLFFGSGTQLSVL.

This clonotype was found a few times. V and J are TRBV7-9 and TRBJ1-4, with D perhaps matching TRBD1 (6 bases). CDR3 length: 13 amino acids. Per the germline V gene, CDR1 is SEHNR and CDR2 is FQNEAQ (reference sequence). V lost 0 bases, J lost 8 bases, and 7 bases lay in between. The CDR3 region has the DNA TGTGCCAGCAGCTTAGCGGGGACAGAAAAACTGTTTTTT. It specifies CASSLAGTEKLFF. The whole variable domain, filled in from reference TRBV7-9 and TRBJ1-4, reads DTGVSQNPRHKITKRGQNVTFRCDPISEHNRLYWYRQTLGQGPEFLTYFQNEAQLEKSRLLSDRFSAERPKGSFSTLEIQRTEQGDSAMYLCASSLAGTEKLFFGSGTQLSVL.

This clonotype was recorded a few times. The V and J genes are TRBV7-2 and TRBJ1-5; 9 bases align to TRBD1. Germline lookup yields CDR1 SGHTA and CDR2 FQGNSA. The CDR3 totals 19 residues. The J segment lost 4 bases and the V segment lost 5 bases, leaving 18 bases of the junction unmatched. The CDR3 protein is CASSRDRERGKASNQPQHF. CDR3 nucleotide sequence: TGTGCCAGCAGCCGGGACAGGGAGAGGGGGAAAGCCTCTAATCAGCCCCAGCATTTT.

This clonotype was seen only a few times. This chain uses TRBV5-1 with TRBJ2-7, with 8 bases aligning to TRBD1. The length of the CDR3 is 11 residues. Germline loops: CDR1 SGHRS, CDR2 YFSETQ. The trim removed 7 bases at V and 3 bases at J, leaving 0 bases unmatched. This CDR3 reads CASGTGYEQYF. Here the CDR3 DNA reads TGCGCCAGCGGGACAGGCTACGAGCAGTACTTC.

This chain uses TRBV12-5 with TRBJ1-5; TRBD1 agrees at 7 bases. Trimming cost V 6 bases and J 2 bases; bases outside gene matches: 4. Germline-derived CDR1 and CDR2 are LGHNT and FRNRAP. This CDR3 is built from 14 residues. CDR3 amino acids: CASGSGQGNQPQHF. Here the CDR3 DNA reads TGTGCTAGTGGATCTGGACAGGGCAATCAGCCCCAGCATTTT. Filled out from reference TRBV12-5 and TRBJ1-5, the complete variable domain reads DARVTQTPRHKVTEMGQEVTMRCQPILGHNTVFWYRQTMMQGLELLAYFRNRAPLDDSGMPKDRFSAEMPDATLATLKIQPSEPRDSAVYFCASGSGQGNQPQHFGDGTRLSIL.

This clonotype was counted only a few times. The chain uses TRBV12-3 or TRBV12-4 and TRBJ1-1; D uncertain. Trimming removed 6 bases from V and 10 bases from J, with 9 bases in between. The CDR3 consists of 10 residues. The CDR3 DNA reads as TGTGCCAGCAGCTCAACGACAGCTTTCTTT. This encodes CASSSTTAFF.

V and J are TRBV29-1 and TRBJ1-4; 9 nucleotides align to TRBD1. Germline V gives CDR1 SQVTM, CDR2 ANQGSEA. This CDR3 is 14 amino acids long. V was clipped by 4 bases and J by 7 bases; unmatched bases: 7. CDR3 in amino acids: CSVVSTGGVEKLFF. CDR3 nucleotide sequence: TGCAGCGTTGTTTCCACAGGGGGCGTTGAAAAACTGTTTTTT.

This clonotype was counted ten times or more. The rearrangement uses TRBV20-1 and TRBJ2-1, with TRBD1 matching over 11 bases. In germline, CDR1 is DFQATT, CDR2 SNEGSKA (reference sequence). V gave up 4 bases and J gave up 6 bases; unmatched junction bases: 8. The CDR3 has 15 residues. The CDR3 DNA sequence: TGCAGTGCTACAACCGGGACAGGGGGTTCCAATGAGCAGTTCTTC. The encoded protein is CSATTGTGGSNEQFF.

This clonotype was seen only a few times. The rearrangement uses TRBV4-3 and TRBJ2-2; 7 nucleotides align to TRBD1. From germline, CDR1 is LGHNA and CDR2 YSLEER. J gave up 1 base and V 1 base, and 3 bases lay outside the gene matches. The CDR3 runs 16 residues. In DNA, the CDR3 is TGCGCCAGCAGCCAAGGGGGACAGAGGAACACCGGGGAGCTGTTTTTT. Encoded protein: CASSQGGQRNTGELFF.